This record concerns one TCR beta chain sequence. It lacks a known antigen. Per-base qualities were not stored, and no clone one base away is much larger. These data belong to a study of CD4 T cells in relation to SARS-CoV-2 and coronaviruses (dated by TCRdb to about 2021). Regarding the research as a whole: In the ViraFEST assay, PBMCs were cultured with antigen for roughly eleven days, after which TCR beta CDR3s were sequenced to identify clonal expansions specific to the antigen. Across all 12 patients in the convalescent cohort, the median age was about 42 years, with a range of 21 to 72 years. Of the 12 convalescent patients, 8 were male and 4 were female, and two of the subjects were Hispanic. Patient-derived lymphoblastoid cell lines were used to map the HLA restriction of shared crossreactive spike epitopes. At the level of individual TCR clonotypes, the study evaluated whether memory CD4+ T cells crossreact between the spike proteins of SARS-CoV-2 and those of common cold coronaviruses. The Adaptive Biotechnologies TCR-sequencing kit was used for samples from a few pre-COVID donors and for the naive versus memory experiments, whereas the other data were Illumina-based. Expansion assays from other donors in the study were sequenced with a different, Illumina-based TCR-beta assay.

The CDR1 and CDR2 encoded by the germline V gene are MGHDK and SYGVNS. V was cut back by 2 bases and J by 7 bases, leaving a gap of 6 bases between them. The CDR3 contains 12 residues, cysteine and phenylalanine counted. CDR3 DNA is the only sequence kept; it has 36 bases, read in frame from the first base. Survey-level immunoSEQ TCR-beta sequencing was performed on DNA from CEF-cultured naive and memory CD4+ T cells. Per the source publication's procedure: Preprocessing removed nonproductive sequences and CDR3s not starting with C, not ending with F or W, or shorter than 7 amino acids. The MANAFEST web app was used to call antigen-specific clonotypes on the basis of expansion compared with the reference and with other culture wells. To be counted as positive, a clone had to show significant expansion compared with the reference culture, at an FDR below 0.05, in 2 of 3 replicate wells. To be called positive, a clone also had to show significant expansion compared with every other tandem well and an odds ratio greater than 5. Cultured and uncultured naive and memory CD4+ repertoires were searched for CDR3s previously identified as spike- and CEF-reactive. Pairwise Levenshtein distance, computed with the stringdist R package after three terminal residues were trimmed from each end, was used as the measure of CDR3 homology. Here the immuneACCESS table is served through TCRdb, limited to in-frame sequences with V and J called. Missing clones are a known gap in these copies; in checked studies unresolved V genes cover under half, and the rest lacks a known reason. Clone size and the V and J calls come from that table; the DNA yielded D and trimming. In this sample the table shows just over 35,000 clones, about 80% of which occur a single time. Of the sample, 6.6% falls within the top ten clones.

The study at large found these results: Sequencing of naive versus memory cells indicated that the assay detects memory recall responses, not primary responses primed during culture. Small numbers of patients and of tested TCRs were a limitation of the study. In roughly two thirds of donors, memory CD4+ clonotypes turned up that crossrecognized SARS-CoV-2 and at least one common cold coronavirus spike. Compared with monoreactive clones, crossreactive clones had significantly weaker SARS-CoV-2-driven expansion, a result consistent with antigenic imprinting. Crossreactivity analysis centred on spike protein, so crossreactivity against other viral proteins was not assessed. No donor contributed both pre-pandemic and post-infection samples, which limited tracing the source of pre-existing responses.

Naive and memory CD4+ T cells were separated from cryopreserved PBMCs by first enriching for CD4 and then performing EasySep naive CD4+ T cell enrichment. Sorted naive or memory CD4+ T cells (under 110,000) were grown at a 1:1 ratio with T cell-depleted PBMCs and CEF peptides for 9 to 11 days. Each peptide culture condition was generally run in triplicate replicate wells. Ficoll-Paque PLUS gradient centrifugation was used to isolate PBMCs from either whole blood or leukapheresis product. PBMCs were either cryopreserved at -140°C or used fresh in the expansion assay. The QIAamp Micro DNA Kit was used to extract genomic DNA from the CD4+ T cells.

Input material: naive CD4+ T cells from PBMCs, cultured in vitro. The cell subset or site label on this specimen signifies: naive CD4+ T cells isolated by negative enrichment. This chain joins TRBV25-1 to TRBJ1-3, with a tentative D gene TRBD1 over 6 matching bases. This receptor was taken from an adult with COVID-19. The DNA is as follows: TGTGCCAGCAGTGAACAGGGGAACACCATATATTTT. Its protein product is CASSEQGNTIYF.